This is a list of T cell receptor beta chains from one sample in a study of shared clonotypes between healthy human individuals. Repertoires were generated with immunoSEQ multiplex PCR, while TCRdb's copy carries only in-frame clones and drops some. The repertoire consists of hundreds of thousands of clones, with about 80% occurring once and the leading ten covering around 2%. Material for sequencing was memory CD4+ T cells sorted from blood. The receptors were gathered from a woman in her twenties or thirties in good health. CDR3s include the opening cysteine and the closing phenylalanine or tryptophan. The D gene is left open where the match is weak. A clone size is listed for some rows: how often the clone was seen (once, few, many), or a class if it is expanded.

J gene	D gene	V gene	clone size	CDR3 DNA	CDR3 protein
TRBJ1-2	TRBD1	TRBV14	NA	TGTGCCAGCAGCCAGGGGACAGCCTATGGCTACACCTTC	CASSQGTAYGYTF
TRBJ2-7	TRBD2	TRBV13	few	TGTGCCAGCAGCTTAGAAGCGGGAGTCCAGTCGCGGCAGTACTTC	CASSLEAGVQSRQYF
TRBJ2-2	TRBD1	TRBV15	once	TGTGCCACCAGTAGAGGACAGGGGGCGAGCACCGGGGAGCTGTTTTTT	CATSRGQGASTGELFF
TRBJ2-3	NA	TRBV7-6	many	TGTGCCAGCAGCTGGGCGGCGGGGTGCACAGATACGCAGTATTTT	CASSWAAGCTDTQYF
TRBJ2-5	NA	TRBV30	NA	TGTGCCTGGAGTGGACCGAATCAAGAGACCCAGTACTTC	CAWSGPNQETQYF
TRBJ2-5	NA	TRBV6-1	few	TGTGCCAGCACCGGGCAGGGGTATGAGACCCAGTACTTC	CASTGQGYETQYF
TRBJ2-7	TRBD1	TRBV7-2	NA	TGTGCCAGCAGCTTGACAGGGTACTACGAGCAGTACTTC	CASSLTGYYEQYF
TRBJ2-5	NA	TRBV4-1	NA	TGCGCCAGCAGCCAAGATACGGACCTAGCGAAGACCCAGTACTTC	CASSQDTDLAKTQYF
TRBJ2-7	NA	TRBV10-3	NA	TGTGCCATCAGTGAGGTGGGAGGTCGATACGAGCAGTACTTC	CAISEVGGRYEQYF
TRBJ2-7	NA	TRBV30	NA	TGTGCCTGGAGGCCCGGGAACTCCTACGAGCAGTACTTC	CAWRPGNSYEQYF
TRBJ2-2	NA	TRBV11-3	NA	TGTGCCAGCAGCTTGGAAATCTGGGGAGAGACGAACACCGGGGAGCTGTTTTTT	CASSLEIWGETNTGELFF
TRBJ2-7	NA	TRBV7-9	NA	TGTGCCAGCAGCTTGCAGTACGAGCAGTACTTC	CASSLQYEQYF
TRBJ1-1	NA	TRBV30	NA	TGTGCCTGGGGGGGGGCCGCGAACACTGAAGCTTTCTTT	CAWGGAANTEAFF
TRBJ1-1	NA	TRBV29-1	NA	TGCAGCGTTGAAGATCTGACTAACGACCGGGGGACTGAAGCTTTCTTT	CSVEDLTNDRGTEAFF
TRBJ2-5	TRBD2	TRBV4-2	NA	TGTGCCAGCAGCCCTCGGACTAGCGGGAGGGCGGAGACCCAGTACTTC	CASSPRTSGRAETQYF
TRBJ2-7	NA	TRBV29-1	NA	TGCAGCGTTGAAATCGGGAGCTCCTACGAGCAGTACTTC	CSVEIGSSYEQYF
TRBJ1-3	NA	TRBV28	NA	TGTGCCAGCAGTGACCCCAGGGGTACTAACTCTGGAAACACCATATATTTT	CASSDPRGTNSGNTIYF
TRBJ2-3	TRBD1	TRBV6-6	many	TGTGCCAGCAGTTCATACAGGGGGCGAGAGACAGATACGCAGTATTTT	CASSSYRGRETDTQYF
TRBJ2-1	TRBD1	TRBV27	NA	TGTGCCAGCAGTTTCGTGGGGGACAGCAATGAGCAGTTCTTC	CASSFVGDSNEQFF
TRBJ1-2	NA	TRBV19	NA	TGTGCCAGTAGTATCCGTGGAGGCTACACCTTC	CASSIRGGYTF
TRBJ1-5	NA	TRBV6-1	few	TGTGCCAGCAGGGGGGGTTGGAGCAATCAGCCCCAGCATTTT	CASRGGWSNQPQHF
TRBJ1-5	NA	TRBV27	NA	TGTGCCAGCAGTTCGACAGGACCGGTTCATCAGCCCCAGCATTTT	CASSSTGPVHQPQHF
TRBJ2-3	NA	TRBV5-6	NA	TGTGCCAGCAGCTTGTTGTCAGGCACAGATACGCAGTATTTT	CASSLLSGTDTQYF
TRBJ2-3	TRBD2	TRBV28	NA	TGTGCCAGCAGCTCTAGCGGCGCCGCAGATACGCAGTATTTT	CASSSSGAADTQYF
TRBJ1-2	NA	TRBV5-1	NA	TGCGCCAGCAGCTTGTGGTCGGAGAACTATGGCTACACCTTC	CASSLWSENYGYTF
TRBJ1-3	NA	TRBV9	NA	TGTGCCAGCAGCGGAGGGGATTCAGGAAACACCATATATTTT	CASSGGDSGNTIYF
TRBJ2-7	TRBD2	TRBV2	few	TGTGCCAGCAGTGAGACTAGCGGGAGTACCGAGCAGTACTTC	CASSETSGSTEQYF
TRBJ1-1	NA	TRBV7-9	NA	TGTGCCAGCAGCTTGGGGAACCGGGCGAACACTGAAGCTTTCTTT	CASSLGNRANTEAFF
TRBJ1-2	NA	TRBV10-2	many	TGCGCCAGCAGTGAGGGGGTATCCTATGGCTACACCTTC	CASSEGVSYGYTF
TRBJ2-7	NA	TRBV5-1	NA	TGCGCCAGCAGCTCCTATACTGAGGCGTCCGAGCAGTACTTC	CASSSYTEASEQYF
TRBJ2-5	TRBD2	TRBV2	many	TGTGCCAGCAGTTCCGGACTAGTTGTTACCCAGTACTTC	CASSSGLVVTQYF
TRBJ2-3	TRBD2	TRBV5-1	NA	TGCGCCAGCAGCCCCGGACTAGCGGGAGGTGGCACAGATACGCAGTATTTT	CASSPGLAGGGTDTQYF
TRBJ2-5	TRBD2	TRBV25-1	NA	TGTGCCAGCCACGGGGCGGGAGGGCCGGAAGAGACCCAGTACTTC	CASHGAGGPEETQYF
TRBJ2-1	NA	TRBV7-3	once	TGTGCCAGCAGCCCCACTAGTTCCTTTTTTAATGAGCAGTTCTTC	CASSPTSSFFNEQFF
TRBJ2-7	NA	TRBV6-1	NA	TGTGCCAGTACACTGAGCTCCTACGAGCAGTACTTC	CASTLSSYEQYF
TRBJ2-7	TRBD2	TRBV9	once	TGTGCCAGCAGGAGAGAACTAGCGGGAGACGAGCAGTACTTC	CASRRELAGDEQYF
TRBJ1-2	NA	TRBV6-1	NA	TGTGCCAGCAGTGAATCGAGGGGAAATGGCTACACCTTC	CASSESRGNGYTF
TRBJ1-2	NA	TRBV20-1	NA	TGCAGTGCTAGGGAGGGAGGTGACTACACCTTC	CSAREGGDYTF
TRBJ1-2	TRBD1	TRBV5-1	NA	TGCGCCAGCAGCCGGTCCCCAGGGGGCGCGGATGACTATGGCTACACCTTC	CASSRSPGGADDYGYTF
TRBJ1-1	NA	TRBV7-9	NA	TGTGCCAGCAGCTTAGGAGTCCGAGGGGAAGACACTGAAGCTTTCTTT	CASSLGVRGEDTEAFF
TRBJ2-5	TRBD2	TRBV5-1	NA	TGCGCCAGCAGCTTGGCGGGACTAGCGGGAGGGATGATCCAAGAGACCCAGTACTTC	CASSLAGLAGGMIQETQYF
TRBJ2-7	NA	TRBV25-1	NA	TGTGCCAGCGGTGGCGCCGATACCTACGAGCAGTACTTC	CASGGADTYEQYF
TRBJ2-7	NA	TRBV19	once	TGTGCCAGTAGTGCAACAGGAAGCGCGATGAGCGAGCAGTACTTC	CASSATGSAMSEQYF
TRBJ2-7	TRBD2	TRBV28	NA	TGTGCCAGCAGTGCGGGGCGGGAGTACTCCTACGAGCAGTACTTC	CASSAGREYSYEQYF
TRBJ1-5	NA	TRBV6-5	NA	TGTGCCAGCAGTCCCCGGGGGGACACCTATCAGCCCCAGCATTTT	CASSPRGDTYQPQHF
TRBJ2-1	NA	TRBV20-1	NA	TGCAGTGCTAGAGAAAAACATGAGCAGTTCTTC	CSAREKHEQFF
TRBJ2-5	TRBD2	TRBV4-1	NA	TGCGCCAGCAGCCCGTGGGGGGCTAGCGGGCGCCAAGAGACCCAGTACTTC	CASSPWGASGRQETQYF
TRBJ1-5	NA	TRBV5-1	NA	TGCGCCAGCAGCTACGGGACGGAAGGCGGTCAGCCCCAGCATTTT	CASSYGTEGGQPQHF
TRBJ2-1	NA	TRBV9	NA	TGTGCCAGCAGCGTAGTGGGCAGCCCTAGAACAAACAATGAGCAGTTCTTC	CASSVVGSPRTNNEQFF
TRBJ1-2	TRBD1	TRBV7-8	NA	TGTGCCAGCAGCTTAGGGACCAGGGGGGGCTACACCTTC	CASSLGTRGGYTF
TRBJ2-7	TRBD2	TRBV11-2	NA	TGTGCCAGCAGCTCCCAGACTCCGGGACTAGACTACGAGCAGTACTTC	CASSSQTPGLDYEQYF
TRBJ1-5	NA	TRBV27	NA	TGTGCCAGCAGTGCGTGGAGAAGCAATCAGCCCCAGCATTTT	CASSAWRSNQPQHF